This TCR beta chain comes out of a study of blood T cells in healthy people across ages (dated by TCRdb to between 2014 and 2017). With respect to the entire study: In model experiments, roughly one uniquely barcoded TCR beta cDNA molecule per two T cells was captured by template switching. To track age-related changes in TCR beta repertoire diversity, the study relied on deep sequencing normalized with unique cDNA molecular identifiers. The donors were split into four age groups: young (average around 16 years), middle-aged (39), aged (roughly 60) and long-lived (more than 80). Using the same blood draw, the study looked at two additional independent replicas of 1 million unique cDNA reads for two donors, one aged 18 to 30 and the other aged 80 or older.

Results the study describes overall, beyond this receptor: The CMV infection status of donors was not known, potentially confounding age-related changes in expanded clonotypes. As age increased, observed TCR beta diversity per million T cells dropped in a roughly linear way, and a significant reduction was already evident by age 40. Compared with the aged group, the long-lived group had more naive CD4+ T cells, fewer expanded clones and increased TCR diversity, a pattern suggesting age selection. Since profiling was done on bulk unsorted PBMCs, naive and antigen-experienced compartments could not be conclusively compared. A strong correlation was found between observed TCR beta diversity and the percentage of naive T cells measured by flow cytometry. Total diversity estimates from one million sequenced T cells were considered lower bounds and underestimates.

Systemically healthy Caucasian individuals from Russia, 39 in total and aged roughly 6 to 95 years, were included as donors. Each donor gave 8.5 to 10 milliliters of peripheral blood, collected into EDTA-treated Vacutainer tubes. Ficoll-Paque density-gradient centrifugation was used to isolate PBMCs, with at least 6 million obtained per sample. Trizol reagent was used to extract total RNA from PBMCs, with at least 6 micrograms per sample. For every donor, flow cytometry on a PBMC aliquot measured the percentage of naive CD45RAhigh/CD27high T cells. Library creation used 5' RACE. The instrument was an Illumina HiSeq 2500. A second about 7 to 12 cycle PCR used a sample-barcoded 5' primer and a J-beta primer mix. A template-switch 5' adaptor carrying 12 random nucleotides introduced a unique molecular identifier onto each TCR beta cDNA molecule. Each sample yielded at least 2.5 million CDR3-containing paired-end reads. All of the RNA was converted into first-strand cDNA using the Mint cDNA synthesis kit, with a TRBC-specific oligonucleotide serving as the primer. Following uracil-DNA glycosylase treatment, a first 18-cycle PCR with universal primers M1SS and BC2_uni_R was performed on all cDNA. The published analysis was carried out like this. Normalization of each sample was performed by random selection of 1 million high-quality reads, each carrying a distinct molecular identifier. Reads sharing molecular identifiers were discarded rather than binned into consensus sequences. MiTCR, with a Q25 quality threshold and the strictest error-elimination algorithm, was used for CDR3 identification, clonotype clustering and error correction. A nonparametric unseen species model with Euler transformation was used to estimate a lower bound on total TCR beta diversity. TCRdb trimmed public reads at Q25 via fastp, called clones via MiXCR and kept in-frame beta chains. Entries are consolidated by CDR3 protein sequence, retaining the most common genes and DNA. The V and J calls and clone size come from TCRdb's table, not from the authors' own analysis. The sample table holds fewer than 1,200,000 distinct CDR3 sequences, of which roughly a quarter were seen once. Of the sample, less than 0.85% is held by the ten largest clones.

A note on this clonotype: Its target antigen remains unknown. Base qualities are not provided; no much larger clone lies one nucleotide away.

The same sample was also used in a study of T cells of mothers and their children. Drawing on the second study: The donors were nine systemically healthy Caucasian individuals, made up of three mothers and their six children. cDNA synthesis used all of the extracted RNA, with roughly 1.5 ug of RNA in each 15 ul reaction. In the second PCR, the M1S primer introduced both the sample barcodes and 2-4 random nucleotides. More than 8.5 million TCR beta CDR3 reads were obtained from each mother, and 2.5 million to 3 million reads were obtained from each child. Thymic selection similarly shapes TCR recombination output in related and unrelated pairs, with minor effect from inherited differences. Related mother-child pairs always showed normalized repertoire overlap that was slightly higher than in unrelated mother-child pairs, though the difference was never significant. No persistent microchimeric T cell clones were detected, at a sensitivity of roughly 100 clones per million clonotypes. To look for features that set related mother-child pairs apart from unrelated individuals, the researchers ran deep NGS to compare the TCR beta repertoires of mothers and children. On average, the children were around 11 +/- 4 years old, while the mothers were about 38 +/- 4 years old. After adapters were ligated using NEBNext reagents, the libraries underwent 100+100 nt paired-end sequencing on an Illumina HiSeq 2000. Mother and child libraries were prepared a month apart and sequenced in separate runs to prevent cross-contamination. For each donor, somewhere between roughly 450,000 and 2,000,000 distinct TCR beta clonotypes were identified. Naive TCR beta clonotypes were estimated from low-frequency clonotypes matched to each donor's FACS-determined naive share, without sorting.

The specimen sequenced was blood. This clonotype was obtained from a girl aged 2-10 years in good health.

The CDR3 protein: CASSQETGWRNEQYF. The sequenced DNA: TGCGCCAGCAGCCAAGAGACAGGGTGGAGGAACGAGCAGTACTTC. Rearrangement joined TRBV4-3 to TRBJ2-7; TRBD1 lines up with 7 middle nucleotides. V is trimmed back by 0 bases and J by 5 bases, and the junction contains 7 bases that no gene match accounts for. Counted from cysteine to phenylalanine, this CDR3 has 15 amino acids. The retained sequence is limited to the CDR3, 45 bases, with the frame set at the first base. From a lookup of the germline V gene, CDR1 and CDR2 are LGHNA and YSLEER.